These 7 T cell receptor beta chains share one sample of origin, sequenced in a study of control samples from healthy donors and cancer patients. Assay used: immunoSEQ multiplex PCR; TCRdb lists only in-frame clones, some missing. This repertoire shows roughly 130,000 clones, 85% to 95% found once; its top ten account for around 8.1%. The source material was blood. The receptors shown here come from a man between 18 and 35 years old in good health.

V usage is TRBV12-3 or TRBV12-4 and J usage is TRBJ2-3, with D perhaps TRBD1 or TRBD2 (6 bases each). V dropped 8 bases and J dropped 4 bases, with 13 bases sitting between them. The CDR3 length is 13 residues. CDR3 bases: TGTGCCAGCGGTCCGGGGGCCCCAGATACGCAGTATTTT. It specifies CASGPGAPDTQYF.

V is TRBV5-1 and J is TRBJ2-1, with TRBD1 identical over 9 bases. Per germline, CDR1 SGHRS and CDR2 YFSETQ. The CDR3 totals 13 residues. V trimming: 0 bases; J trimming: 8 bases; junction bases outside the gene matches: 0. CDR3 sequence reads: CASSLDRGHEQFF. The CDR3 nucleotides read TGCGCCAGCAGCTTGGACAGGGGGCATGAGCAGTTCTTC.

V usage is TRBV28 and J usage is TRBJ2-3, with D possibly TRBD2 on 6 matching bases. With 3 bases removed from V and 5 bases from J, the gap between germline ends came to 12 bases. CDR3 length equals 14 residues. CDR1 is MDHEN, CDR2 SYDVKM, per germline. As DNA, the CDR3 is TGTGCCAGCAGTTTCGGGGGAGAGGAAGATACGCAGTATTTT. Translation: CASSFGGEEDTQYF.

This clone was recorded only once. J is TRBJ2-1 and V is TRBV5-1, with D possibly being TRBD1 (5 bases). The V gene's germline CDR1 is SGHRS and CDR2 YFSETQ. This CDR3 has 16 amino acids. Trimming took off 0 bases at V and 6 bases at J, with 16 bases between the two ends. The CDR3: CASSLELAGIPNEQFF. As DNA, the CDR3 is TGCGCCAGCAGCTTGGAACTGGCAGGGATCCCCAATGAGCAGTTCTTC. The whole variable domain, filled in from reference TRBV5-1 and TRBJ2-1, reads KAGVTQTPRYLIKTRGQQVTLSCSPISGHRSVSWYQQTPGQGLQFLFEYFSETQRNKGNFPGRFSGRQFSNSRSEMNVSTLELGDSALYLCASSLELAGIPNEQFFGPGTRLTVL.

V usage is TRBV9 and J usage is TRBJ1-1; no clear D gene. Germline V gives CDR1 SGDLS, CDR2 YYNGEE. The CDR3 loop spans 13 amino acids. The V end was cut by 6 bases, the J end by 4 bases, with 13 bases between. CDR3 in amino acids: CASTEVGRTEAFF. The CDR3 nucleotides read TGTGCCAGCACCGAAGTAGGGCGCACTGAAGCTTTCTTT.

J is TRBJ1-1 and V is TRBV30; TRBD1 matches 7 bases. The CDR3 has 13 residues. The V gene's germline CDR1 is GTSNPN and CDR2 SVGIG (reference sequence). J lost 1 base, V lost 3 bases, and 2 bases had no gene match. The CDR3 sequence: CAWRTGTNTEAFF. The CDR3 DNA is TGTGCCTGGAGGACAGGGACGAACACTGAAGCTTTCTTT.

The J gene is TRBJ2-1, the V gene TRBV25-1; 7 bases align to TRBD2. Trimming at V came to 5 bases and at J to 5 bases, leaving 9 bases not matched to a gene. CDR1 MGHDK and CDR2 SYGVNS come from the germline V gene. The CDR3 contains 15 residues. The CDR3 region has the DNA TGTGCCAGCAGTCGGGGAGGGCGAGCCCACAATGAGCAGTTCTTC. Protein sequence: CASSRGGRAHNEQFF.